A single sample gave rise to the 2 T cell receptor beta chains below, sequenced in a study of blood T cell repertoires in COVID-19. Measured with immunoSEQ multiplex PCR; TCRdb has only the in-frame clones, and not every one. The sample has about 240,000 clones, about 80% seen once; the top ten hold about 9.5%. Sequencing was performed on peripheral blood. These TCRs come from a woman aged 80 or over with acute or convalescent COVID-19.

V and J are TRBV5-8 and TRBJ2-5, with 7 bases identical to TRBD1. Germline V gene sequence: CDR1 SGHTS, CDR2 YDEGEE. The V and J ends lost 4 bases and 4 bases, in that order; junction bases with no gene match: 16. CDR3 length equals 17 residues. CDR3 bases: TGTGCCAGCAGCGATTCAGGACAGGCCGTATGGATAGAGACCCAGTACTTC. Protein: CASSDSGQAVWIETQYF.

Regarding this clone: Within the sample, other DNA sequences also encode this same CDR3. The genes are TRBV5-1 and TRBJ1-1, with 8 bases that match TRBD1. The CDR3 sequence is 13 residues long. Unmatched junction bases numbered 2, after V lost 3 bases and J lost 4 bases. Germline V lookup: CDR1 SGHRS, CDR2 YFSETQ. CDR3 region: CASSSTGGTEAFF. CDR3 in DNA: TGCGCCAGCAGCTCAACAGGGGGCACTGAAGCTTTCTTT.